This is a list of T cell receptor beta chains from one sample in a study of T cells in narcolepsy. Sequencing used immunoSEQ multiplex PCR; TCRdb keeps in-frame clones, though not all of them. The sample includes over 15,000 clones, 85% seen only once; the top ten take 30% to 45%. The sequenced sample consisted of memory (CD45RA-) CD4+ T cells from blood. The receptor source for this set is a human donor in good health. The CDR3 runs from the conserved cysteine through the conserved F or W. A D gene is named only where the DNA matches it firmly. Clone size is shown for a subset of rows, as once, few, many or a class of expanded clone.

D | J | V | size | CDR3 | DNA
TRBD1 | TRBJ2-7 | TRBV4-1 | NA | CASSQSLGGWYEQYF | TGCGCCAGCAGCCAGTCGCTAGGGGGCTGGTACGAGCAGTACTTC
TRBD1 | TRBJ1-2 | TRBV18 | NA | CASSLGQGPGYGYTF | TGTGCCAGCTCCCTTGGACAGGGGCCGGGCTATGGCTACACCTTC
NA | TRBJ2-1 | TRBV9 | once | CASSPRGEVNNEQFF | TGTGCCAGCAGCCCCCGTGGGGAAGTTAACAATGAGCAGTTCTTC
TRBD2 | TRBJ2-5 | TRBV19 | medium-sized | CASSTAGGGTQYF | TGTGCCAGTAGTACCGCGGGGGGAGGGACCCAGTACTTC
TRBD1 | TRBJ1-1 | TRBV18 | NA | CASSPTGETEAFF | TGTGCCAGCTCACCTACAGGGGAAACTGAAGCTTTCTTT
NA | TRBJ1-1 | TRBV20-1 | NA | CSASGNTEAFF | TGCAGTGCTTCCGGGAACACTGAAGCTTTCTTT
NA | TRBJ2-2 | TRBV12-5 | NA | CASGLVHDGRPANTGELFF | TGTGCTAGTGGTTTGGTACACGACGGGCGCCCGGCGAACACCGGGGAGCTGTTTTTT
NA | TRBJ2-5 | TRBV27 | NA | CASSPQWGETQYF | TGTGCCAGCAGTCCCCAGTGGGGAGAGACCCAGTACTTC
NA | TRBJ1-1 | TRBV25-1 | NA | CASGSRFTEAFF | TGTGCCAGCGGGTCCCGGTTCACTGAAGCTTTCTTT
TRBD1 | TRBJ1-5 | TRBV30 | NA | CAWSDRGDQPQHF | TGTGCCTGGTCCGACAGGGGGGATCAGCCCCAGCATTTT
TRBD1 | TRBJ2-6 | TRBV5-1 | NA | CASSHGTGASGANVLTF | TGCGCCAGCAGCCACGGGACAGGTGCCTCTGGGGCCAACGTCCTGACTTTC